What follows describes a single T cell receptor beta chain. Preparation of the TCRbeta library was carried out with unique molecular identifiers. TCRdb recomputed calls from the PCR reads with MiXCR, one row per CDR3 protein. The sample consists of roughly 500,000 distinct CDR3 sequences, approximately 20% of them appearing once. The sample is drawn from a study of T-cell reconstitution after alpha-beta-depleted transplantation in children. The germline gives CDR1 SEHNR, CDR2 FQNEAQ (reference sequence). The CDR3 runs 13 residues. The V call is TRBV7-9, the J call TRBJ2-7; TRBD1 matches 9 bases. The sample was PBMCs from the stem cell graft donor, taken from the stem cell graft. The receptor comes from a human donor who donated a stem cell graft to a child with acute lymphoblastic leukemia. CDR3 loop: CGSTGGYPYEQYF. CDR3 in DNA: TGTGGCTCCACAGGGGGCTACCCCTACGAGCAGTACTTC.